These 8 T cell receptor beta chains originate from one sample sequenced in a study of blood T cell repertoires in COVID-19. Profiling relied on immunoSEQ multiplex PCR, and the TCRdb table lists in-frame clones only, not all of them. Of about 360,000 clones listed, around four fifths are singletons. The sample consisted of peripheral blood. These receptors came from a man in his thirties or forties with active or convalescent COVID-19.

This chain connects TRBV28 to TRBJ1-5; 7 bases map to TRBD1. The CDR3 runs 14 residues. The ends lost 6 bases at V and 7 bases at J; junction bases unmatched: 9. The V gene's germline CDR1 is MDHEN and CDR2 SYDVKM. Here the CDR3 reads CASSDRDQLQPQHF. Written as DNA, the CDR3 is TGTGCCAGCAGCGACAGGGATCAATTACAGCCCCAGCATTTT. The full variable domain, with the rest looked up from reference TRBV28 and TRBJ1-5, is DVKVTQSSRYLVKRTGEKVFLECVQDMDHENMFWYRQDPGLGLRLIYFSYDVKMKEKGDIPEGYSVSREKKERFSLILESASTNQTSMYLCASSDRDQLQPQHFGDGTRLSIL.

The chain employs TRBV11-2 and TRBJ2-3; 7 nucleotides align to TRBD1. In germline, CDR1 is SGHAT, CDR2 FQNNGV. This CDR3 is built from 14 residues. Trimming took 3 bases from V and 5 from J; bases not matched to a gene: 5. CDR3 protein: CASSFGQDRDTQYF. CDR3 coding DNA: TGTGCCAGCAGCTTTGGACAGGACAGAGATACGCAGTATTTT.

The chain employs TRBV12-3 or TRBV12-4 and TRBJ1-2; 8 bases fit TRBD1. V lost 6 bases to trimming and J lost 8 bases; unmatched junction nucleotides: 8. This CDR3 contains 13 residues. CDR3 protein: CASRAAGGSGYTF. CDR3 nucleotides: TGTGCCAGCAGAGCCGCAGGGGGCTCAGGCTACACCTTC.

This chain uses TRBV6-5 with TRBJ1-2; no definite D call. CDR1 MNHEY and CDR2 SVGAGI come from the germline V gene. V lost 6 bases, J lost 3 bases, and 8 bases lay in between. There are 12 residues in the CDR3. DNA for the CDR3: TGTGCCAGCAGCCCCGGGGACTATGGCTACACCTTC. Its protein is CASSPGDYGYTF.

This chain connects TRBV30 to TRBJ2-1, with 14 bases lining up with TRBD2. The V and J ends lost 3 bases and 9 bases, in that order; junction bases with no gene match: 7. Germline V CDR1 and CDR2: GTSNPN, SVGIG (reference sequence). The CDR3 totals 15 residues. The CDR3 DNA sequence: TGTGCCTGGAGGCCGGGACTAGCGGGAGTAGGTGAGCAGTTCTTC. This sequence encodes CAWRPGLAGVGEQFF.

The chain uses TRBV7-2 and TRBJ2-7, with D possibly TRBD1 on 6 matching bases. The CDR3 is 14 amino acids. Looked up from germline, CDR1 is SGHTA and CDR2 is FQGNSA. V lost 0 bases and J 3 bases, leaving 9 bases between the germline ends. CDR3 nucleotide sequence: TGTGCCAGCAGCTTAGCCAGGGGAGACTACGAGCAGTACTTC. Amino acids: CASSLARGDYEQYF.

Only one count was recorded for this clone. The chain recombines TRBV27 with TRBJ2-7, with 15 bases identical to TRBD2. The CDR3 is made up of 16 amino acids. Trimming took 5 bases from V and 4 from J; bases not matched to a gene: 6. Germline-derived CDR1 and CDR2 are MNHEY and SMNVEV (reference sequence). CDR3 residues: CASSSPGTSGRYEQYF. CDR3 sequence (DNA): TGTGCCAGCAGTAGCCCCGGGACTAGCGGGAGGTACGAGCAGTACTTC.

This clone turned up a few times. V and J are TRBV7-2 and TRBJ2-5; weak D call: TRBD2 (5 bases). This CDR3 comprises 15 residues. The germline gives CDR1 SGHTA, CDR2 FQGNSA. Trimming cost V 5 bases and J 1 base, with 14 bases left between them. The CDR3 is CASSTTTSFQETQYF. For the CDR3, the DNA is TGTGCCAGCAGCACGACTACTTCTTTCCAAGAGACCCAGTACTTC.